This TCR beta chain was recovered during a study of lymphopenia after photon versus proton radiotherapy. Study-wide results and limits: Post-nadir diversity loss with photons came from oligoclonal expansion, particularly CD8+ Temra cells. Proton therapy kept repertoires fairly stable, unlike photons, which gained effector/memory cells.

Germline-derived CDR1 and CDR2 are MNHEY and SVGAGI. This CDR3 region has 12 residues. The V gene lost 6 bases and the J gene lost 4 bases, with 7 bases spanning the gap. Measured with immunoSEQ multiplex PCR; TCRdb has only the in-frame clones, and not every one. The sample records around 63,000 clones, around 87% being singletons. With regard to this clone: Antigen: not known.

The TCR sequence derives from an elderly man with esophageal cancer. The V and J genes are TRBV6-5 and TRBJ1-5, with a tentative D call TRBD1 (6 bases). Specimen: peripheral blood, collected from a patient treated with proton-based radiotherapy. The CDR3 DNA is TGTGCCAGCAGGGACAGAAATCAGCCCCAGCATTTT. This codes for CASRDRNQPQHF.